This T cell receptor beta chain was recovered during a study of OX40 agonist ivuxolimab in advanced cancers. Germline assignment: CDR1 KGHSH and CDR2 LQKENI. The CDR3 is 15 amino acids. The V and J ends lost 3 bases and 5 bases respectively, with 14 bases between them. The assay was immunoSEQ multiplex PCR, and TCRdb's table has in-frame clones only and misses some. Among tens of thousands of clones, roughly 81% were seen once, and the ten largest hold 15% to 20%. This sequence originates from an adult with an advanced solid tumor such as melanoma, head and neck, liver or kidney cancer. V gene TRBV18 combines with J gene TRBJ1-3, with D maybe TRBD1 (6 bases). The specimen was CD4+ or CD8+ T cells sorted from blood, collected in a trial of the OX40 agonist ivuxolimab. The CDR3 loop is CASSPPGGGRNTIYF. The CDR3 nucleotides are TGTGCCAGCTCACCTCCCGGAGGGGGTAGAAACACCATATATTTT.